Listed below are T cell receptor beta chains from one sample, sequenced in a study of cytomegalovirus exposure and HLA in healthy donors. Here immunoSEQ multiplex PCR was the method, and the copy in TCRdb shows in-frame clones only, minus some. The sample includes roughly 50,000 clones, 82% of them seen just once. The sequenced sample consisted of PBMCs. Receptors originate from a woman aged 18-29 years in good health and CMV-seronegative. Both conserved end residues are part of each CDR3. A D gene is named only where the DNA matches it firmly. A clone size is listed for some rows: how often the clone was seen (once, few, many), or a class if it is expanded.

>.|TRBD2|TRBV30|TRBJ2-1
TGTGCCTGGAGGGCCCTAGCGGGAGTTGGGAAGTTCTTC
CAWRALAGVGKFF
>.|.|TRBV29-1|TRBJ2-7
TGCAGCGTTGACGGCACAGACTACGAGCAGTACTTC
CSVDGTDYEQYF
>.|TRBD1|TRBV5-1|TRBJ1-1
TGCGCCAGCAGCCCCCACAACCTGACAGGGGAAATTGAAGCTTTCTTT
CASSPHNLTGEIEAFF
>once|TRBD1|TRBV28|TRBJ2-1
TGTGCCACCCTAGGACAGGGGGGGATCAATGAGCAGTTCTTC
CATLGQGGINEQFF
>.|.|TRBV9|TRBJ1-1
TGTGCCAGCAGCGAGTTAACAGGGCTCGTCACTGAAGCTTTCTTT
CASSELTGLVTEAFF
>.|.|TRBV7-8|TRBJ2-1
TGTGCCAGCAGCTTACTGGCCTTCTCCTACAATGAGCAGTTCTTC
CASSLLAFSYNEQFF
>.|.|TRBV19|TRBJ1-1
TGTGCCAGTAGTTCCCCCTACCAACTGGAAGCTTTCTTT
CASSSPYQLEAFF
>few|.|TRBV27|TRBJ1-5
TGTGCCAGCAGTTGGGGGGGGAAAGGCAATCAGCCCCAGCATTTT
CASSWGGKGNQPQHF
>.|TRBD1|TRBV9|TRBJ2-7
TGTGCCAGCAGCGCCACCCAGGGGGCTTCAAACGAGCAGTACTTC
CASSATQGASNEQYF
>.|TRBD1|TRBV6-5|TRBJ2-1
TGTGCCAGCAGCCCAGGGACAGGGGACAATGAGCAGTTCTTC
CASSPGTGDNEQFF
>.|TRBD1|TRBV28|TRBJ2-5
TGTGCCAGCAGTTTAGGGACAGCAGAGAGTGAGACCCAGTACTTC
CASSLGTAESETQYF
>.|.|TRBV9|TRBJ2-1
TGTGCCAGCAGCGTAAAGGGACTCTTAGCGAATGAGCAGTTCTTC
CASSVKGLLANEQFF
>.|.|TRBV4-1|TRBJ1-4
TGCGCCAGCAGCCAAGTCAATCCTGAAAAACTGTTTTTT
CASSQVNPEKLFF
>.|TRBD2|TRBV28|TRBJ2-7
TGTGCCAGCAGCGAGCGGGAGCGCGTCTCCTACGAGCAGTACTTC
CASSERERVSYEQYF
>once|.|TRBV5-8|TRBJ1-4
TGTGCCAGCAAAGGACAGCTTAATGAAAAACTGTTTTTT
CASKGQLNEKLFF
>.|.|TRBV6-1|TRBJ2-1
TGTGCCAGCAGTTGGAGCGGCCGTGACAATGAGCAGTTCTTC
CASSWSGRDNEQFF
>.|.|TRBV18|TRBJ1-1
TGTGCCAGCTCAGCCGGACAGAACACTGAAGCTTTCTTT
CASSAGQNTEAFF
>.|TRBD1|TRBV2|TRBJ2-1
TGTGCCAGCTGGGGGACAGTTGGGAACAATGAGCAGTTCTTC
CASWGTVGNNEQFF
>.|TRBD1|TRBV6-5|TRBJ2-3
TGTGCCAGCAGTCGACAGGGGGCATCGGATACGCAGTATTTT
CASSRQGASDTQYF
>.|TRBD2|TRBV28|TRBJ2-7
TGTGCCAGCAGTTTAAGGGGGGGACTAGCGTTCTCCTACGAGCAGTACTTC
CASSLRGGLAFSYEQYF
>few|.|TRBV4-2|TRBJ2-3
TGTGCCAGCAGCCCGCCGGGGACAGATACGCAGTATTTT
CASSPPGTDTQYF
>.|TRBD1|TRBV19|TRBJ1-5
TGTGCCAGTAGTATGTTTCCGACAGGGGCCCTAGGGCAGCCCCAGCATTTT
CASSMFPTGALGQPQHF
>.|.|TRBV7-7|TRBJ1-1
TGTGCCAGCAGCCTTAGACAGAACACTGAAGCTTTCTTT
CASSLRQNTEAFF
>.|.|TRBV5-5|TRBJ2-7
TGTGCCAGCAGCCCTCTACAAGGCGGAAGCTCCTACGAGCAGTACTTC
CASSPLQGGSSYEQYF
>few|.|TRBV4-1|TRBJ2-2
TGCGCCAGCAGCCAAGAGGGACATCTCGGCGGGGAGCTGTTTTTT
CASSQEGHLGGELFF
>.|TRBD1|TRBV7-6|TRBJ1-5
TGTGCCAGCAGCTTAGGGGGGGACAGGCGCAATCAGCCCCAGCATTTT
CASSLGGDRRNQPQHF
>.|.|TRBV2|TRBJ1-3
TGTGCCAGCAAACCAGCTGGAAACACCATATATTTT
CASKPAGNTIYF
>.|TRBD1|TRBV11-3|TRBJ2-4
TGTGCCAGCAGCTTGAGGGACAGGGGAGGCAAAAACATTCAGTACTTC
CASSLRDRGGKNIQYF
>.|.|TRBV5-5|TRBJ2-3
TGTGCCAGCAGCTTGGACGGACAGCCCACAGATACGCAGTATTTT
CASSLDGQPTDTQYF
>few|.|TRBV6-5|TRBJ1-1
TGTGCCAGCAGCCGGGGGGGCATCGATGGAGCTTTCTTT
CASSRGGIDGAFF
>.|.|TRBV2|TRBJ2-7
TGTGCCAGCAGTGGGACTTGGACCTACGAGCAGTACTTC
CASSGTWTYEQYF
>.|.|TRBV27|TRBJ2-3
TGTGCCAGCAGTTTATCGACTAGATACCGAGGGGATACGCAGTATTTT
CASSLSTRYRGDTQYF
>.|TRBD1|TRBV18|TRBJ2-1
TGTGCCAGCTCACGGGGACAGGGGGCTTACAATGAGCAGTTCTTC
CASSRGQGAYNEQFF
>.|.|TRBV25-1|TRBJ2-7
TGTGCCAGCAGTGAATCTCTAGGGGGGGGCAGAGACTACGAGCAGTACTTC
CASSESLGGGRDYEQYF
>.|TRBD1|TRBV27|TRBJ1-1
TGTGCCAGCACCGGCAGGGGGAGCACTGAAGCTTTCTTT
CASTGRGSTEAFF
>.|.|TRBV6-6|TRBJ2-7
TGTGCCTCCGGGCGGGACTCCTACGAGCAGTACTTC
CASGRDSYEQYF
>.|.|TRBV7-6|TRBJ1-5
TGTGCCAGCAGCTTAGAGACAGGCAATCAGCCCCAGCATTTT
CASSLETGNQPQHF
>.|TRBD1|TRBV28|TRBJ1-6
TGTGCCAGCAGTCGACCCCGGACAGGTCGCTCCTATAATTCACCCCTCCACTTT
CASSRPRTGRSYNSPLHF
>.|.|TRBV18|TRBJ2-7
TGTGCCAGCTCACCAGAGGCAGTTCACGAGCAGTACTTC
CASSPEAVHEQYF
>.|.|TRBV6-1|TRBJ1-3
TGTGCCATCCTCTCTCGGGGATCAGGAAACACCATATATTTT
CAILSRGSGNTIYF
>.|TRBD2|TRBV7-3|TRBJ2-2
TGTGCCACCCTAGCGGGAGCGAACACCGGGGAGCTGTTTTTT
CATLAGANTGELFF
>.|TRBD2|TRBV18|TRBJ2-1
TGTGCCAGCTCAATAGCGCTAGCGGCTTCCTACAATGAGCAGTTCTTC
CASSIALAASYNEQFF
>.|.|TRBV27|TRBJ2-7
TGTGCCAGCAGCTTAGCGGCCGCGCGCTACGAGCAGTACTTC
CASSLAAARYEQYF